This T cell receptor (beta chain) was identified in a study of early T cells in non-severe SARS-CoV-2 infection. Germline-derived CDR1 and CDR2 are SGHAT and FQNNGV. This CDR3 is 17 amino acids long. The V end was cut by 3 bases, the J end by 5 bases, with 22 bases between. In its sample, this clonotype was seen many times. TCRdb used MiXCR to reprocess the 5' RACE reads, holding one entry per CDR3 protein. The sample records fewer than 35,000 distinct CDR3 sequences, about 5.3% being singletons. The receptor was derived from an adult who was a healthcare worker with PCR-confirmed SARS-CoV-2 infection or an uninfected control (not recorded which). The chain links TRBV11-2 to TRBJ2-5; weak D call: TRBD1 (5 bases). Sequenced: whole blood. CDR3 sequence (DNA): TGTGCCAGCAGCTTTTTTCTTAACCCAGAGCCAGGGGAGACCCAGTACTTC. Translated: CASSFFLNPEPGETQYF.